These T cell receptor beta chains were read from a single sample in a study of T cell changes during pregnancy in multiple sclerosis. Assay: immunoSEQ multiplex PCR; the TCRdb copy retains only in-frame clones and omits some. The sample has about 18,000 clones, about 84% seen once; the top ten hold approximately 9.1%. The sample in question was CD8+ T cells from peripheral blood mononuclear cells, obtained after pregnancy. These receptors were obtained from a female donor with multiple sclerosis, enrolled in a pregnancy study. The CDR3 runs from the conserved cysteine through the conserved F or W. D genes are given only for firm matches. Part of the rows lack a size; the others show once, few, many or a class for expanded clones.

V	D	J	size	DNA	CDR3
TRBV7-9	-	TRBJ1-5	-	TGTGCCAGCAGCCCGGGCGGGGGGGCTCAGCCCCAGCATTTT	CASSPGGGAQPQHF
TRBV27	TRBD1	TRBJ2-3	-	TGTGCCAGCAGTTTCGGACAGGGAGGCACAGATACGCAGTATTTT	CASSFGQGGTDTQYF
TRBV6-1	-	TRBJ2-6	-	TGTGCCAGCAACGGAGGACCCTCTGGGGCCAACGTCCTGACTTTC	CASNGGPSGANVLTF
TRBV9	TRBD2	TRBJ2-1	-	TGTGCCAGCAGCTCTTGGACTAGTAACAATGAGCAGTTCTTC	CASSSWTSNNEQFF
TRBV27	-	TRBJ2-3	-	TGTGCCAGCAGTTTATCGAGAGAATACACAGATACGCAGTATTTT	CASSLSREYTDTQYF
TRBV27	TRBD1	TRBJ1-1	-	TGTGCCAGCAGTTTATCGTGGGGACGGACAGGGGGCCAGAAGACGAACACTGAAGCTTTCTTT	CASSLSWGRTGGQKTNTEAFF
TRBV28	-	TRBJ1-3	once	TGTGCCAGCAGTTTACAGGGGATGGTACACACCATATATTTT	CASSLQGMVHTIYF
TRBV4-3	-	TRBJ1-1	-	TGCGCCAGCAGCCAAGATAAGGGAGGCGCTGAAGCTTTCTTT	CASSQDKGGAEAFF
TRBV19	TRBD2	TRBJ2-1	-	TGTGCCAGTAGTCCTCTGGAGCGGGAGTACAATGAGCAGTTCTTC	CASSPLEREYNEQFF
TRBV7-9	TRBD2	TRBJ2-3	-	TGTGCCAGCAGCCCCCTTGGGGGGGGTCGGGATACGCAGTATTTT	CASSPLGGGRDTQYF
TRBV6-4	TRBD1	TRBJ2-2	once	TGTGCCAGCAGTCCCGGGACAGGGGGCCCCGGGGAGCTGTTTTTT	CASSPGTGGPGELFF
TRBV28	TRBD1	TRBJ2-7	-	TGTGCCAGCAGTTGGACAGGGGAGGCCTACGAGCAGTACTTC	CASSWTGEAYEQYF
TRBV11-3	-	TRBJ2-2	-	TGTGCCAGCAGCCCGCGGCGGGGCAAACTCACCGGGGAGCTGTTTTTT	CASSPRRGKLTGELFF
TRBV29-1	-	TRBJ2-3	-	TGCAGCGTTGAAGATCGTAATGTTTTGCGGGGACCTAGCACAGATACGCAGTATTTT	CSVEDRNVLRGPSTDTQYF
TRBV13	-	TRBJ2-6	once	TGTGCCAGCTTGGCCCAGACTGGGGCCAACGTCCTGACTTTC	CASLAQTGANVLTF
TRBV7-9	TRBD1	TRBJ2-3	-	TGTGCCAGCAGAGAAACCCCGGGACAGGGGGTCAAAGATACGCAGTATTTT	CASRETPGQGVKDTQYF
TRBV7-2	-	TRBJ1-2	-	TGTGCCAGCAGCTTAGCGCTAAAATCTGGGGGCCACTATGGCTACACCTTC	CASSLALKSGGHYGYTF
TRBV5-4	-	TRBJ2-7	-	TGTGCCAGCAGCTTGGGTTCAGGCCCCCGGGGGGAGCAGTACTTC	CASSLGSGPRGEQYF
TRBV14	-	TRBJ2-1	-	TGTGCCAGCAGCCGCGCCCAGGGGGGACAATACAATGAGCAGTTCTTC	CASSRAQGGQYNEQFF
TRBV5-6	TRBD1	TRBJ2-5	-	TGTGCCAGCAGCTTAAGCCGGGACAGGGAGGAGTGGGGAGAGACCCAGTACTTC	CASSLSRDREEWGETQYF
TRBV6-1	TRBD1	TRBJ2-1	-	TGTGCCAGCAGTGACAAGGACAGGGGTCCCTACAATGAGCAGTTCTTC	CASSDKDRGPYNEQFF
TRBV10-3	-	TRBJ2-7	-	TGTGCCATCAGTGAGAAGGGGATCTACGAGCAGTACTTC	CAISEKGIYEQYF
TRBV28	-	TRBJ1-5	-	TGTGCCAGCAGTTTAGCCAGGGGAGGGCAGCCCCAGCATTTT	CASSLARGGQPQHF
TRBV6-6	-	TRBJ1-3	-	TGTGCCAGCAATCATGGGGCCGCCGCTGGAAACACCATATATTTT	CASNHGAAAGNTIYF
TRBV11-2	-	TRBJ1-2	-	TGTGCCAGCAGCTTAGGGCAGGGACTACATGGCTACACCTTC	CASSLGQGLHGYTF
TRBV6-1	-	TRBJ2-5	-	TGTGCCAGCAGTGAAGCGGACAATGTTGGGACCCAGTACTTC	CASSEADNVGTQYF
TRBV7-9	TRBD1	TRBJ2-5	-	TGTGCCAGCAGCTCCCGGACAGGGGAAGAGACCCAGTACTTC	CASSSRTGEETQYF
TRBV4-3	TRBD2	TRBJ2-5	medium-sized	TGCGCCAGCAGCCACGAACGGGGGGGGGTTGAGACCCAGTACTTC	CASSHERGGVETQYF
TRBV19	TRBD1	TRBJ2-7	-	TGTGCCAGTAGTCCCCGGACAGGGGGCCTAGAAGAGCAGTACTTC	CASSPRTGGLEEQYF
TRBV7-6	-	TRBJ2-3	-	TGTGCCAGCAGCTTGGACCCCCGGGACAACACAGATACGCAGTATTTT	CASSLDPRDNTDTQYF
TRBV7-6	-	TRBJ2-1	-	TGTGCCAGCAGCCGCTGGGGGGAAGATGAGCAGTTCTTC	CASSRWGEDEQFF
TRBV30	TRBD1	TRBJ2-5	-	TGTGCCTGGAGTGTCATCAGGGGGCTCGGGGAGACCCAGTACTTC	CAWSVIRGLGETQYF
TRBV12-5	-	TRBJ1-1	-	TGTGCTAGTTCAGCGGGGGGAGGGACTACTGAAGCTTTCTTT	CASSAGGGTTEAFF
TRBV7-8	-	TRBJ2-3	once	TGTGCCAGCAGCTTAGCGGGTAGCGCCCTCACAGATACGCAGTATTTT	CASSLAGSALTDTQYF
TRBV6-4	TRBD2	TRBJ2-1	-	TGTGCCAGCAGCGAGGGACTAGCGCAAGGAAATGAGCAGTTCTTC	CASSEGLAQGNEQFF
TRBV9	TRBD2	TRBJ2-5	-	TGTGCCAGCAGCGGGGGGGGGTCGCAAGAGACCCAGTACTTC	CASSGGGSQETQYF
TRBV27	TRBD1	TRBJ1-2	-	TGTGCCAGCAGTTTTTACAGGGGGGATTGGTATGGCTACACCTTC	CASSFYRGDWYGYTF
TRBV6-5	-	TRBJ1-2	-	TGTGCCAGCAGTTACGCCGAAGGGGCGCTTATTAGGGGCTACACCTTC	CASSYAEGALIRGYTF
TRBV18	-	TRBJ1-1	once	TGTGCCAGCTCACCACGCGAGTTCATGAACACTGAAGCTTTCTTT	CASSPREFMNTEAFF
TRBV6-4	-	TRBJ2-1	few	TGTGCCAGCAGTGCGGGGAGCGTGGATGAGCAGTTCTTC	CASSAGSVDEQFF
TRBV6-1	-	TRBJ1-5	few	TGTGCCAGCAGGGAGGCGGGGTCTGGACAGCCCCAGCATTTT	CASREAGSGQPQHF
TRBV4-1	TRBD2	TRBJ2-7	-	TGCGCCAGCAGCTCCAGGACTAGCGGGGGCTACGAGCAGTACTTC	CASSSRTSGGYEQYF
TRBV4-3	-	TRBJ2-7	-	TGCGCCAGCAGCCAAGTGCAGGACAGCTCCTACGAGCAGTACTTC	CASSQVQDSSYEQYF
TRBV27	-	TRBJ2-5	-	TGTGCCAGCAGTTTTACGTACCCAGGGCAAGAGACCCAGTACTTC	CASSFTYPGQETQYF